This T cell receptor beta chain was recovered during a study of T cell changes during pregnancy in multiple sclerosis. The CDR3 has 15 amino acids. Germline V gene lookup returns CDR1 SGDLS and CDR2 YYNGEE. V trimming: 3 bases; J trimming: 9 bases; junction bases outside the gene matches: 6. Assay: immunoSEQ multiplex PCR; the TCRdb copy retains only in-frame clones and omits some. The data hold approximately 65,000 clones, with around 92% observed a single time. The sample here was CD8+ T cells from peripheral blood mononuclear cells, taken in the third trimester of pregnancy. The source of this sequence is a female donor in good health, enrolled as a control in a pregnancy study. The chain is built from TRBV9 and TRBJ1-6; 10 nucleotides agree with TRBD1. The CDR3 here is CASSETGTGVSPLHF. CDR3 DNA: TGTGCCAGCAGCGAAACCGGGACAGGGGTTTCACCCCTCCACTTT.